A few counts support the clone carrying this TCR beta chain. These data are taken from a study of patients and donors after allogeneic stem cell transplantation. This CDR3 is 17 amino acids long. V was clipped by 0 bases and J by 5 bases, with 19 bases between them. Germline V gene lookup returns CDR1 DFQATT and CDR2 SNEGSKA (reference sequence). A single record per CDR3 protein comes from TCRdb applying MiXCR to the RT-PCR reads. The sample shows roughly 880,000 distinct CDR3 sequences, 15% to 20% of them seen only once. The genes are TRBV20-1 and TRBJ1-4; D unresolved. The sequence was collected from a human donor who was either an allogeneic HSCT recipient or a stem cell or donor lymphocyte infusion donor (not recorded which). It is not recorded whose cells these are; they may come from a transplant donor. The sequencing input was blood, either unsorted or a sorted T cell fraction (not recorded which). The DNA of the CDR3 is TGCAGTGCTAGAGAGGGGTATATGGAGAGAAAGAATGAAAAACTGTTTTTT. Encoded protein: CSAREGYMERKNEKLFF.